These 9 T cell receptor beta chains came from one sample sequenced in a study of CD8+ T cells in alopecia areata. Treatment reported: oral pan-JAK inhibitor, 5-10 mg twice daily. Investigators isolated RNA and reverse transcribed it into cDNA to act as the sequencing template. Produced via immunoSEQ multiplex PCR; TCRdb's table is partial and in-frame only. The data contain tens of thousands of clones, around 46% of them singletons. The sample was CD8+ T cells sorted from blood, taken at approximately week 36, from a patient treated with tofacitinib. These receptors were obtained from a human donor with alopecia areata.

The CDR3 loop reads CASSPPEGPRYEQYF. DNA for the CDR3: TGTGCCAGCAGCCCTCCCGAAGGGCCCCGGTACGAGCAGTACTTC. This sequence joins TRBV7-9 and TRBJ2-7; no clear D gene. The CDR3 has 15 amino acids. Trimming left V 5 bases short and J 4 bases short, with 18 bases between. Germline-derived CDR1 and CDR2 are SEHNR and FQNEAQ (reference sequence). The variable domain in full, completed from reference TRBV7-9 and TRBJ2-7, reads DTGVSQNPRHKITKRGQNVTFRCDPISEHNRLYWYRQTLGQGPEFLTYFQNEAQLEKSRLLSDRFSAERPKGSFSTLEIQRTEQGDSAMYLCASSPPEGPRYEQYFGPGTRLTVT.

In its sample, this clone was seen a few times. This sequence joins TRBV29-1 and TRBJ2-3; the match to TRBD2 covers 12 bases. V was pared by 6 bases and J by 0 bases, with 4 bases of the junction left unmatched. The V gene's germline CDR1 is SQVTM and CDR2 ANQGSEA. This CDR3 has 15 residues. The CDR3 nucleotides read TGCAGCGTCCACGGGACTAGCGGGAGCACAGATACGCAGTATTTT. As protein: CSVHGTSGSTDTQYF.

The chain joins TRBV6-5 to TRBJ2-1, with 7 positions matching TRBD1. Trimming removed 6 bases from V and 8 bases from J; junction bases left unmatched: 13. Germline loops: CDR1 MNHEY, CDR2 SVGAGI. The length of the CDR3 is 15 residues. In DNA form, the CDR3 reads TGTGCCAGCAGCCCTCGACAGGGCTTACACGATGAGCAGTTCTTC. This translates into CASSPRQGLHDEQFF.

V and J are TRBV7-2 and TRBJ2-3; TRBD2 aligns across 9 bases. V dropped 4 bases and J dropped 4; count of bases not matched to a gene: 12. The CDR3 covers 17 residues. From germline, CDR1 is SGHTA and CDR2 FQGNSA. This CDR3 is CASSYRTSGTSPDTQYF. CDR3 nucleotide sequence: TGTGCCAGCAGCTACCGCACCTCCGGGACTAGCCCAGATACGCAGTATTTT. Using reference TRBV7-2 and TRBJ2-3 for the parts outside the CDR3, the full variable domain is GAGVSQSPSNKVTEKGKDVELRCDPISGHTALYWYRQSLGQGLEFLIYFQGNSAPDKSGLPSDRFSAERTGGSVSTLTIQRTQQEDSAVYLCASSYRTSGTSPDTQYFGPGTRLTVL.

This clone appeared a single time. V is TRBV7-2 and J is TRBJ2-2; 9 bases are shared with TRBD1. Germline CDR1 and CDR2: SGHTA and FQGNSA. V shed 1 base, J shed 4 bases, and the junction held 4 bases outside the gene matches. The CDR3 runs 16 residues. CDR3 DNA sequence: TGTGCCAGCAGCTTAGTAGGGACAGGGTCCACCGGGGAGCTGTTTTTT. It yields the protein CASSLVGTGSTGELFF.

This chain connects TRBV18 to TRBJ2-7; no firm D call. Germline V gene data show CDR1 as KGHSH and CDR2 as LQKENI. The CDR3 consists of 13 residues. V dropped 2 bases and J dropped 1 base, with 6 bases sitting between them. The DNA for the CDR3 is TGTGCCAGCTCACCAGGGCGGTCCTACGAGCAGTACTTC. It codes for CASSPGRSYEQYF. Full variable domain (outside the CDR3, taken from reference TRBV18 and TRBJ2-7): NAGVMQNPRHLVRRRGQEARLRCSPMKGHSHVYWYRQLPEEGLKFMVYLQKENIIDESGMPKERFSAEFPKEGPSILRIQQVVRGDSAAYFCASSPGRSYEQYFGPGTRLTVT.

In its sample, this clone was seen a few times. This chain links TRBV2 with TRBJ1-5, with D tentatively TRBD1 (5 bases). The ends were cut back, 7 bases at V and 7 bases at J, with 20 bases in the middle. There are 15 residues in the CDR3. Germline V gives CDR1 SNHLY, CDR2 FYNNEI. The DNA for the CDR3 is TGTGCCAGCACGACCGTAGGGGAGGGTTTACAGCCCCAGCATTTT. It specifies CASTTVGEGLQPQHF.

The CDR3, as DNA: TGTGCCAGCAGCTTGGCCGGGGGGTTCCCTGAAGCTTTCTTT. Its translation: CASSLAGGFPEAFF. V is TRBV5-8 and J is TRBJ1-1, with D perhaps matching TRBD1 (5 bases). Trimming cost V 0 bases and J 6 bases, with 12 bases left between them. Per the germline V gene, CDR1 is SGHTS and CDR2 is YDEGEE. The CDR3 sequence is 14 residues long.

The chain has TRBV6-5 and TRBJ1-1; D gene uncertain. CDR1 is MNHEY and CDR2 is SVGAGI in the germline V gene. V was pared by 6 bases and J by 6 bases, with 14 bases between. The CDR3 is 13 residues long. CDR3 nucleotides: TGTGCCAGCAGCCACACTCGGCGTGCTGAAGCTTTCTTT. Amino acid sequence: CASSHTRRAEAFF.